This passage covers 11 T cell receptor beta chains from one sample sequenced in a study of shared clonotypes between healthy human individuals. Some clones are missing from TCRdb's copy, which holds only in-frame ones; the method was immunoSEQ multiplex PCR. Here the sample spans 400,000 to 600,000 clones, 60% to 80% being singletons. Sequencing was carried out using PBMCs. The receptors were gathered from a middle-aged woman in good health. Some clones in this sample may be carry-over from other donors' samples.

The chain has TRBV7-2 and TRBJ2-5; D gene ambiguous. The CDR3 has 13 residues. Trimming shortened V by 5 bases and J by 1 base, and 8 bases separated the two germline ends. Germline CDR1 and CDR2: SGHTA and FQGNSA. The DNA for the CDR3 is TGTGCCAGCAGCCCTTGGGGCCAAGAGACCCAGTACTTC. Amino acid sequence: CASSPWGQETQYF.

The V and J genes are TRBV27 and TRBJ2-7; D possibly uses TRBD1 or TRBD2 (5 bases each). The germline V gene has CDR1 MNHEY and CDR2 SMNVEV (reference sequence). With 7 bases removed from V and 3 bases from J, the gap between germline ends came to 16 bases. This CDR3 has 14 amino acids. CDR3 DNA: TGTGCCAGCACCCCTGGGGGTCTGTTCTACGAGCAGTACTTC. It specifies CASTPGGLFYEQYF.

This clone was counted a single time. This chain connects TRBV5-6 to TRBJ2-1; 10 positions agree with TRBD2. V lost 5 bases to trimming and J lost 4 bases; unmatched junction nucleotides: 9. CDR1 and CDR2 from the germline V gene are SGHDT and YYEEEE. The CDR3 spans 16 residues. The CDR3 DNA follows: TGTGCCAGCAGTTACGGACGGACTAGCGGTTACAATGAGCAGTTCTTC. It codes for CASSYGRTSGYNEQFF.

This chain connects TRBV7-2 to TRBJ2-7; D ambiguous. The CDR3 has 13 amino acids. CDR1 and CDR2 (germline): SGHTA, FQGNSA. Trimming left V 4 bases short and J 9 bases short, with 16 bases between. For the CDR3, the DNA is TGTGCCAGCAGCTCAGCCGCTCCCACCGGGCAGTACTTC. Encoded protein: CASSSAAPTGQYF. The whole variable domain, filled in from reference TRBV7-2 and TRBJ2-7, reads GAGVSQSPSNKVTEKGKDVELRCDPISGHTALYWYRQSLGQGLEFLIYFQGNSAPDKSGLPSDRFSAERTGGSVSTLTIQRTQQEDSAVYLCASSSAAPTGQYFGPGTRLTVT.

The chain recombines TRBV7-2 with TRBJ2-2; TRBD2 matches 9 bases. This CDR3 has 15 amino acids. V shed 5 bases and J 5 bases; nucleotides not matched to a gene: 6. Per the germline V gene, CDR1 is SGHTA and CDR2 is FQGNSA. Written as DNA, the CDR3 is TGTGCCAGCAGCCACTTAGCGGGAGAGACCGGGGAGCTGTTTTTT. It codes for CASSHLAGETGELFF.

In this sample, this clone turned up once. The J gene is TRBJ2-5, the V gene TRBV7-9, with 7 bases matching TRBD1. The CDR3 contains 16 residues. Unmatched junction bases numbered 9, after V lost 3 bases and J lost 2 bases. CDR1 and CDR2 (germline): SEHNR, FQNEAQ (reference sequence). This CDR3 is CASSLSAGTVQETQYF. The CDR3 DNA reads TGTGCCAGCAGCTTGTCCGCCGGGACAGTACAAGAGACCCAGTACTTC.

This chain links TRBV19 with TRBJ1-2; D remains unclear. The CDR3 runs to 15 residues. Trimming removed 1 base at V and 0 bases at J, with 9 bases between. Germline V gives CDR1 LNHDA, CDR2 SQIVND (reference sequence). The CDR3 coding sequence is TGTGCCAGTAGTATAGCCGGACTAGCTAACTATGGCTACACCTTC. It translates to CASSIAGLANYGYTF.

CDR3 sequence: CASSVSGASGYEQYF. CDR3 in DNA: TGTGCCAGCAGCGTAAGTGGGGCCTCCGGCTACGAGCAGTACTTC. The chain links TRBV9 to TRBJ2-7; perhaps TRBD1 as D (5 bases). The V gene's germline CDR1 is SGDLS and CDR2 YYNGEE. V lost 1 base and J 3 bases, leaving 14 bases between the germline ends. The CDR3 is 15 residues long. Full variable domain (remainder filled in from reference TRBV9 and TRBJ2-7): DSGVTQTPKHLITATGQRVTLRCSPRSGDLSVYWYQQSLDQGLQFLIQYYNGEERAKGNILERFSAQQFPDLHSELNLSSLELGDSALYFCASSVSGASGYEQYFGPGTRLTVT.

This CDR3 is CASRSYRGGFNQPQHF. The CDR3 DNA reads TGTGCCAGCAGAAGCTACCGGGGGGGGTTCAATCAGCCCCAGCATTTT. The chain employs TRBV28 and TRBJ1-5; tentatively, D is TRBD1 (5 bases). Germline V gene data show CDR1 as MDHEN and CDR2 as SYDVKM. V was clipped by 6 bases and J by 3 bases, with 18 bases between them. The CDR3 length is 16 residues.

Comment on this clone: This likely came from a read error, as a far larger clone is one base away. The DNA of the CDR3 is TGTGCCAGCAGCCCCCCCGAAGGGACCTCCTACGATGAGCAGTTCTTC. Translated: CASSPPEGTSYDEQFF. This rearrangement joins TRBV7-9 to TRBJ2-1; D possibly uses TRBD1 or TRBD2 (5 bases each). This CDR3 has 16 residues. Per germline, CDR1 SEHNR and CDR2 FQNEAQ (reference sequence).

The V call is TRBV6-6, the J call TRBJ1-3; possibly TRBD1 for D (5 bases). The germline V and J ends were trimmed by 7 bases and 2 bases, with 12 bases remaining between them. The CDR3 totals 14 residues. From germline, CDR1 is MNHNY and CDR2 SVGAGI (reference sequence). CDR3 in amino acids: CASTTPGAGNTIYF. CDR3 nucleotides: TGTGCCAGCACCACCCCGGGGGCTGGAAACACCATATATTTT.